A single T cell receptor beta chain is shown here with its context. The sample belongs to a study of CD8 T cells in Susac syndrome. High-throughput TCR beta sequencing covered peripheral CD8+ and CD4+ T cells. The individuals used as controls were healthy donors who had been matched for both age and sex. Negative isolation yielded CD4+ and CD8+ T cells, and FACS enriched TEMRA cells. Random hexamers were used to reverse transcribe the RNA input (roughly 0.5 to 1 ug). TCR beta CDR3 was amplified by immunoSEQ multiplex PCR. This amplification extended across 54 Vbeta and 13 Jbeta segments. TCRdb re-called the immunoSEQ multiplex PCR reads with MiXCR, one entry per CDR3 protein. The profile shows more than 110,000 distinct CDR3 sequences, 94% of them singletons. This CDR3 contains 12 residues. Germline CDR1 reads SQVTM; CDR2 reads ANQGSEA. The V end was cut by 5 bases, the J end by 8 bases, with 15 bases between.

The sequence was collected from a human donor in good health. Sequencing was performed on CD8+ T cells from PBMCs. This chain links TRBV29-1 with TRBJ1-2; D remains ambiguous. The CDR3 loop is CSVLDGDWGYTF. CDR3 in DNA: TGCAGCGTTCTTGATGGGGATTGGGGCTACACCTTC. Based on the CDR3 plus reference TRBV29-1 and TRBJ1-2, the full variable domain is SAVISQKPSRDICQRGTSLTIQCQVDSQVTMMFWYRQQPGQSLTLIATANQGSEATYESGFVIDKFPISRPNLTFSTLTVSNMSPEDSSIYLCSVLDGDWGYTFGSGTRLTVV.